This note documents a single T cell receptor (beta chain) sequence. Method: immunoSEQ multiplex PCR; TCRdb's copy keeps in-frame clones and lacks some. In the table there are 97,000 or so clones, about nine tenths of which are singletons. The sample is drawn from a study of blood T cell repertoires in COVID-19. This clonotype originated in a man between 60 and 75 years old with acute or convalescent COVID-19. The specimen sequenced was peripheral blood.

As DNA, the CDR3 is TGTGCCAGCAGCCCCTTATTGGGACAGCAAAACATTCAGTACTTC. Protein product: CASSPLLGQQNIQYF. This chain uses TRBV5-6 with TRBJ2-4; TRBD1 matches at 7 bases. The germline CDR1 and CDR2 sequences are SGHDT and YYEEEE. There are 15 residues in the CDR3. V lost 4 bases, J lost 5 bases, and 9 bases stayed unmatched. The entire variable domain, with the rest obtained from reference TRBV5-6 and TRBJ2-4, is as follows: DAGVTQSPTHLIKTRGQQVTLRCSPKSGHDTVSWYQQALGQGPQFIFQYYEEEERQRGNFPDRFSGHQFPNYSSELNVNALLLGDSALYLCASSPLLGQQNIQYFGAGTRLSVL.